This passage covers 8 T cell receptor beta chains from one sample sequenced in a study of cytomegalovirus exposure and HLA in healthy donors. Primers included in the PCR were 60 Vbeta and 13 Jbeta primers. The repertoire was sequenced with immunoSEQ multiplex PCR; TCRdb's copy has only in-frame clones and lacks some. The sample carries 40,000 or so clones, about 66% recorded once. Source material: PBMCs. These receptors came from a man between 45 and 60 years old in good health and CMV-seropositive.

V gene TRBV7-9 combines with J gene TRBJ2-7; 9 bases match TRBD2. This CDR3 region has 16 residues. CDR1 is SEHNR and CDR2 is FQNEAQ in the germline V gene (reference sequence). The junction had 8 bases not matched to a gene; V was cut back by 3 bases and J by 2 bases. This CDR3 reads CASSFGASGEAYEQYF. In nucleotides, the CDR3 is TGTGCCAGCAGCTTTGGGGCTAGCGGGGAAGCCTACGAGCAGTACTTC.

V is TRBV28 and J is TRBJ1-1, with a tentative D call TRBD1 (6 bases). The CDR3 is made up of 15 amino acids. The germline V gene encodes CDR1 MDHEN and CDR2 SYDVKM. V was clipped by 6 bases and J by 2 bases, with 16 bases between them. This chain's CDR3 is CASRLRTDSNTEAFF. As DNA, the CDR3 is TGTGCCAGCAGACTACGGACAGATTCAAACACTGAAGCTTTCTTT. The whole variable domain, remainder taken from reference TRBV28 and TRBJ1-1, is DVKVTQSSRYLVKRTGEKVFLECVQDMDHENMFWYRQDPGLGLRLIYFSYDVKMKEKGDIPEGYSVSREKKERFSLILESASTNQTSMYLCASRLRTDSNTEAFFGQGTRLTVV.

The chain has TRBV6-5 and TRBJ2-7; 7 bases align to TRBD2. CDR3 length equals 15 residues. With 5 bases clipped from V and 0 bases from J, the junction kept 7 bases outside the gene matches. Germline-derived CDR1 and CDR2 are MNHEY and SVGAGI. CDR3 in amino acids: CASSRTSGGSYEQYF. CDR3 bases: TGTGCCAGCAGTCGTACCTCGGGGGGCTCCTACGAGCAGTACTTC.

This clone appeared a single time. Sequence at one end of the junction differs from germline and may be a read error. The chain has TRBV20-1 and TRBJ2-7, with TRBD2 as a possible D gene (6 bases). Germline CDR1 reads DFQATT; CDR2 reads SNEGSKA (reference sequence). The CDR3 is made up of 10 amino acids. This chain's CDR3 is CSAVDYGQYF. As DNA, the CDR3 is TGCAGTGCTGTGGACTACGGGCAGTACTTC.

This sequence joins TRBV4-2 and TRBJ2-3; 8 nucleotides line up with TRBD2. V lost 4 bases, J lost 0 bases, and 15 bases stayed unmatched. The CDR3 is 19 amino acids. Germline CDR1 is LGHNA and CDR2 is YNFKEQ. The CDR3 here is CASSPITGRVPHSTDTQYF. As DNA, the CDR3 is TGTGCCAGCAGCCCCATAACCGGGAGGGTCCCGCATAGCACAGATACGCAGTATTTT.

This clone was counted between two and nine times. DNA of the CDR3: TGTGCCAGCAGCGTAACCGGGGATAGCTCCTACAATGAGCAGTTCTTC. Translating it yields CASSVTGDSSYNEQFF. V usage is TRBV9 and J usage is TRBJ2-1, with D perhaps TRBD2 (5 bases). Between the trimmed V and J ends, which lost 1 base and 0 bases, there was a span of 11 bases. Germline V gives CDR1 SGDLS, CDR2 YYNGEE. The CDR3 totals 16 residues.

The chain recombines TRBV5-8 with TRBJ1-3; D is uncertain. The CDR3 runs 14 residues. The germline V and J ends were trimmed by 0 bases and 0 bases, with 4 bases remaining between them. In germline, CDR1 is SGHTS, CDR2 YDEGEE. CDR3 coding DNA: TGTGCCAGCAGCTTGGGGCTCTCTGGAAACACCATATATTTT. Its protein product is CASSLGLSGNTIYF. The entire variable domain, with the rest obtained from reference TRBV5-8 and TRBJ1-3, is as follows: EAGVTQSPTHLIKTRGQQATLRCSPISGHTSVYWYQQALGLGLQFLLWYDEGEERNRGNFPPRFSGRQFPNYSSELNVNALELEDSALYLCASSLGLSGNTIYFGEGSWLTVV.

V gene TRBV7-9 combines with J gene TRBJ1-5; no firm D call. Per the germline V gene, CDR1 is SEHNR and CDR2 is FQNEAQ (reference sequence). The CDR3 sequence is 14 residues long. Trimming left V 4 bases short and J 5 bases short, with 12 bases between. CDR3 bases: TGTGCCAGCAGCTGGGCGCATGCTGATCAGCCCCAGCATTTT. Translation: CASSWAHADQPQHF.